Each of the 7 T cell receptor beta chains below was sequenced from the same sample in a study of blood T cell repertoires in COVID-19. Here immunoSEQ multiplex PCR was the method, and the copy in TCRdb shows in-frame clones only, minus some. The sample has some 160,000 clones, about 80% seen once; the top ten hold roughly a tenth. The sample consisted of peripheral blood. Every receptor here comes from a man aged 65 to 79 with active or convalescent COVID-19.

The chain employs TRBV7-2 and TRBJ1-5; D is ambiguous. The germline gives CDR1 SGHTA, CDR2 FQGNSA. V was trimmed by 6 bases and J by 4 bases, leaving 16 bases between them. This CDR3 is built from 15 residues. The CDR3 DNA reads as TGTGCCAGCAGTTCCCAAGGAGGGTCAAATCAGCCCCAGCATTTT. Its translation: CASSSQGGSNQPQHF. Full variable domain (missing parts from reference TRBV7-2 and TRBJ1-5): GAGVSQSPSNKVTEKGKDVELRCDPISGHTALYWYRQSLGQGLEFLIYFQGNSAPDKSGLPSDRFSAERTGGSVSTLTIQRTQQEDSAVYLCASSSQGGSNQPQHFGDGTRLSIL.

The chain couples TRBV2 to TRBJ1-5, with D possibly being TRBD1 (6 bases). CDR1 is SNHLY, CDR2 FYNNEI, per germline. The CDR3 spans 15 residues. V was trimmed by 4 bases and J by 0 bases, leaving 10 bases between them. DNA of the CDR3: TGTGCCAGCAGTGCACAGGGCTATAGCAATCAGCCCCAGCATTTT. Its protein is CASSAQGYSNQPQHF.

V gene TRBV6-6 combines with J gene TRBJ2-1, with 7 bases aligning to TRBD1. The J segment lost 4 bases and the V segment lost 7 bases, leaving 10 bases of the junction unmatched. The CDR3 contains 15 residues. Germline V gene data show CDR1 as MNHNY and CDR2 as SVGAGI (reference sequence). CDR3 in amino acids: CASIQHRDRYNEQFF. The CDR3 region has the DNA TGTGCCAGCATTCAGCACCGGGACAGATACAATGAGCAGTTCTTC.

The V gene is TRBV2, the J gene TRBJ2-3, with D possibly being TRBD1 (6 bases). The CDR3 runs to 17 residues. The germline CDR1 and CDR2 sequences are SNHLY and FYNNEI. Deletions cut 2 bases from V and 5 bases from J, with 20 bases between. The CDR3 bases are TGTGCCAGCAGTGAATCCGGGACAAGGTCTTCCGGAGATACGCAGTATTTT. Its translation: CASSESGTRSSGDTQYF.

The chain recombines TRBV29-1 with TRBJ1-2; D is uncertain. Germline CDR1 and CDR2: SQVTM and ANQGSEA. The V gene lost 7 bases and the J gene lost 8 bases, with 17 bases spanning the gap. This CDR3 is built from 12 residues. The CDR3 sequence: CSGEYPPNGYTF. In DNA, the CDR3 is TGCAGCGGCGAGTACCCTCCGAACGGCTACACCTTC. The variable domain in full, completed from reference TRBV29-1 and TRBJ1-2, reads SAVISQKPSRDICQRGTSLTIQCQVDSQVTMMFWYRQQPGQSLTLIATANQGSEATYESGFVIDKFPISRPNLTFSTLTVSNMSPEDSSIYLCSGEYPPNGYTFGSGTRLTVV.

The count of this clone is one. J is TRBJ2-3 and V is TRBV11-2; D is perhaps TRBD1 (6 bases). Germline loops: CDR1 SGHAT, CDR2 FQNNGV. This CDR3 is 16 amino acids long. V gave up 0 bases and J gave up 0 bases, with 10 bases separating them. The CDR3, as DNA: TGTGCCAGCAGCTTAGATAGTAGGGGGAGCACAGATACGCAGTATTTT. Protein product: CASSLDSRGSTDTQYF. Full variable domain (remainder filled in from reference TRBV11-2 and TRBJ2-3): EAGVAQSPRYKIIEKRQSVAFWCNPISGHATLYWYQQILGQGPKLLIQFQNNGVVDDSQLPKDRFSAERLKGVDSTLKIQPAKLEDSAVYLCASSLDSRGSTDTQYFGPGTRLTVL.

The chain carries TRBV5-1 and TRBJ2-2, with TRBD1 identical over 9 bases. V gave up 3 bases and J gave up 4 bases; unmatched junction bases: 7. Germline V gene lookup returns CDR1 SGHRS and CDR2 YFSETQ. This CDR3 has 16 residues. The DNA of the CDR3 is TGCGCCAGCAGCTGGTCTGGGACAGGGAGCACCGGGGAGCTGTTTTTT. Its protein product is CASSWSGTGSTGELFF. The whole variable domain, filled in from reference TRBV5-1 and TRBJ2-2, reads KAGVTQTPRYLIKTRGQQVTLSCSPISGHRSVSWYQQTPGQGLQFLFEYFSETQRNKGNFPGRFSGRQFSNSRSEMNVSTLELGDSALYLCASSWSGTGSTGELFFGEGSRLTVL.